This T cell receptor beta chain originates from a study of CD8+ T cells in alopecia areata. About the research overall: The study gave treated patients oral tofacitinib at 5 to 10 mg twice daily. Study-level findings and limits: Higher clonality and more expanded CD8+ clones appeared in lesional than normal scalp.

Note on this clone: Its target is not known.

Sampling of alopecia areata patients yielded lesional scalp punch biopsies as well as peripheral blood. The authors extracted RNA and reverse transcribed it into cDNA as the sequencing template. The data were produced by immunoSEQ multiplex PCR, yet TCRdb's version contains in-frame clones alone and is incomplete. The repertoire holds more than 200,000 clones, with 65% to 70% as singletons. Germline loops: CDR1 LGHNA, CDR2 YNFKEQ. V was pared by 0 bases and J by 0 bases, with 6 bases between. The CDR3 consists of 14 residues. The source is a human donor with alopecia areata. The chain carries TRBV4-2 and TRBJ2-7; D is ambiguous. The source was CD4+ T cells sorted from blood, collected at week 0. This chain's CDR3 is CASSQDYSSYEQYF. CDR3 nucleotides: TGTGCCAGCAGCCAAGACTATAGCTCCTACGAGCAGTACTTC.